This T cell receptor (beta chain) originates from a study of blood T cell repertoires in COVID-19 (dated by TCRdb to the early 2020s). About the study as a whole: Collaborator samples came from the United States, Italy and Spain and covered acute and convalescent phases of COVID-19. The material from the prospective study consisted of cDNA or gDNA derived from T cells, B-cell-depleted T cells, or PBMCs. Subjects who had been exposed to COVID-19, were actively infected with it, or had recovered from it provided the deeply sampled blood TCRbeta repertoires that made up the dataset. The repertoires were released in a freely available public database meant as a resource for research on the immune response to SARS-CoV-2. Samples came from the ongoing ImmuneRACE study (first 160 participants) plus 1,254 subjects from 6 global collaborators. The sample metadata nearly always contained a de-identified subject ID, COVID-19 status, age in years and sex. Where available, HLA class I and class II types were taken from metadata supplied by the sample provider and were not determined by assay-based typing. Points the paper makes about the study in general: The amount of clinical and demographic metadata varied by source and participant and was provided uncurated.

The table lists this clone with a count of one. It lacks a known antigen. No base qualities exist here, and no much larger clone lies one base off it. The germline V gene (reference sequence) yields LNHNV for CDR1 and YYDKDF for CDR2. Its CDR3 holds 15 amino acids, cysteine through phenylalanine. The retained sequence is limited to the CDR3, 45 bases, with the frame set at the first base. V is pruned by 0 bases and J by 8 bases, leaving 7 bases of the junction without a gene match. TCRbeta CDR3 regions were amplified from genomic DNA using the immunoSEQ Assay, a bias-controlled multiplex PCR. In the paper's pipeline: The number of nucleated cells in each sample was estimated from the amplification of reference gene primers within the assay. To quantify the absolute abundance of each unique TCRbeta CDR3 rearrangement, sequence reads were collapsed and filtered. For each sample, productive Simpson clonality was calculated by taking the square root of Simpson's diversity index across productive rearrangements. Imported from immuneACCESS, the table was reduced by TCRdb to in-frame sequences with V and J called. These copies leave out some clones; in studies compared against another copy, an unresolved V gene accounts for under half, and the cause of the remainder is not known. The V and J calls and clone size come from that table; D and trimming were worked out from the DNA. This sample lists about 52,000 clones; 81% were detected once. The leading ten clones occupy approximately 26% of the sample.

One collaborating source in Seattle enrolled patients while the patients were actively infected and followed the patients over time throughout the course of disease. Each collaborating institution followed its own protocols to collect whole blood in K2EDTA tubes. For TCRbeta analysis, collaborator samples were shipped as frozen whole blood, as isolated PBMCs, or as DNA extracted from either sample type. This chain joins TRBV15 to TRBJ2-1, with 7 bases matching TRBD2. What was sequenced was peripheral blood. The source is a woman older than 75 with COVID-19, enrolled during active disease. The nucleotide sequence is TGTGCCACCAGCAGAGAAAGGACTAGAATTGATGAGCAGTTCTTC. It specifies CATSRERTRIDEQFF.